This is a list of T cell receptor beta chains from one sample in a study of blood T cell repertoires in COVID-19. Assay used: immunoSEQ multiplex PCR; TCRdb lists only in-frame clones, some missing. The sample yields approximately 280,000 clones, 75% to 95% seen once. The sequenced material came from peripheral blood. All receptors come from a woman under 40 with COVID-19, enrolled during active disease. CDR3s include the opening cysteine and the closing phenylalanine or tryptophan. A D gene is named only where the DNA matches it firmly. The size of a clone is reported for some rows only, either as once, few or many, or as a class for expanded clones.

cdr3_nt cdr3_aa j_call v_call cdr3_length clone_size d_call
TGCGCCAGCAGTCGACAGGGAGGCACTGAAGCTTTCTTT CASSRQGGTEAFF TRBJ1-1 TRBV5-1 13 - TRBD1
TGTGCCTTTCGGGGGAGAGACTATGGCTACACCTTC CAFRGRDYGYTF TRBJ1-2 TRBV30 12 - -
TGTGCCAGCAGCCCTGCCAGGACTGAAGCTTTCTTT CASSPARTEAFF TRBJ1-1 TRBV7-9 12 many -
TGTGCCAGCAGCTCGGCCTCGGGGGACTATGGCTACACCTTC CASSSASGDYGYTF TRBJ1-2 TRBV5-6 14 - -
TGTGCCAGCAGCAGACGACAGGGGGCGGGCTATGGCTACACCTTC CASSRRQGAGYGYTF TRBJ1-2 TRBV7-2 15 - TRBD1
TGTGCCAGCACCCGTCGAGATACTGGGGCCAACGTCCTGACTTTC CASTRRDTGANVLTF TRBJ2-6 TRBV5-6 15 once -
TGTGCCAGCGGACAGGGGCAGAACACTGAAGCTTTCTTT CASGQGQNTEAFF TRBJ1-1 TRBV25-1 13 few TRBD1
TGTGCCACCAGTGAGGGGACAGGGGTTAATGAAAAACTGTTTTTT CATSEGTGVNEKLFF TRBJ1-4 TRBV24-1 15 - TRBD1
TGTGCCATCAGTGAGTCGACAGGTAATCAGCCCCAGCATTTT CAISESTGNQPQHF TRBJ1-5 TRBV10-3 14 - -
TGTGCCAGCAGCCCGAACGGGAGAGTTTCAGATACGCAGTATTTT CASSPNGRVSDTQYF TRBJ2-3 TRBV7-3 15 - -
TGTGCCAGCAGCAAAGGGGGACAGTGCACTATGAACACTGAAGCTTTCTTT CASSKGGQCTMNTEAFF TRBJ1-1 TRBV21-1 17 - -
TGTGCCAGCAGCCAAGCATTCAGGGGGTCTGGAAACACCATATATTTT CASSQAFRGSGNTIYF TRBJ1-3 TRBV3-1/TRBV3-2 16 - TRBD1
TGTGCCAGCAGTGTCGGACAGTTGTCTGAAGCTTTCTTT CASSVGQLSEAFF TRBJ1-1 TRBV27 13 - -
TGTGCCAGCAGCACCCTGGGTGGTAGCGGGTTGAGCTCCTACGAGCAGTACTTC CASSTLGGSGLSSYEQYF TRBJ2-7 TRBV7-9 18 - TRBD2
TGTGCCAGTAGTATAGTCGGACAGGGCCCAGATACGCAGTATTTT CASSIVGQGPDTQYF TRBJ2-3 TRBV19 15 - TRBD1